The source of this T cell receptor beta chain is a study of beta chain features in type 1 diabetes. Expressed TCRB transcripts were sequenced after all isolated RNA was converted to cDNA. TCRdb's table, derived via immunoSEQ multiplex PCR, lists solely in-frame clones and lacks some. This table holds 200,000 to 300,000 clones, about 15% found once. This CDR3 region has 16 residues. One heparinised draw, averaging around 0.12 L, was taken per donor. Concerning this clone itself: No antigen is known for it.

Study-wide points: Reads derived from cDNA could over-represent cells showing high TCR expression. Fewer junction insertions and more nucleotide deletions appeared in type 1 diabetes patients. Among patients, naive, central memory and Treg TCRB repertoires appeared more similar than among healthy donors. Within each of all four CD4+ subsets, Type 1 diabetes patients had TCRB CDR3s that were moderately but significantly shorter.

The chain links TRBV21-1 to TRBJ2-3; the table gives TRBD1 as D, unverified against the DNA. TRBV21-1 constitutes a pseudogene. The clonotype comes from a man aged 30 to 39 with type 1 diabetes. Sequencing was performed on naive CD4+ T cells from blood. This CDR3 reads CASSTSTGSSTDTQYF. CDR3 sequence (DNA): TGTGCCAGCAGCACATCGACAGGGTCCAGCACAGATACGCAGTATTTT.